These 26 T cell receptor beta chains originate from one sample sequenced in a study of CD8 T cells in Susac syndrome. RNA was extracted with the RNeasy kit, and a quantity of about 0.45 to 1 ug was reverse transcribed using random hexamers. TCRdb processed the immunoSEQ multiplex PCR reads anew with MiXCR; each CDR3 protein has one entry. Seen here are over 200,000 distinct CDR3 sequences, approximately 95% observed once, and the top ten hold 0.082%. The sequencing input was CD4+ T cells from PBMCs. These receptors came from a human donor with multiple sclerosis.

The chain combines TRBV4-2 with TRBJ1-1; D gene uncertain. Germline V gives CDR1 LGHNA, CDR2 YNFKEQ. V was clipped by 0 bases and J by 3 bases, with 11 bases between them. The length of the CDR3 is 15 residues. DNA of the CDR3: TGTGCCAGCAGCCAAGAAGCCTTGGAGGACACTGAAGCTTTCTTT. The encoded protein is CASSQEALEDTEAFF.

V and J are TRBV2 and TRBJ2-4; D is unclear. Germline V gene sequence: CDR1 SNHLY, CDR2 FYNNEI. V lost 8 bases to trimming and J lost 0 bases, with 5 bases between them. The CDR3 contains 12 residues. The CDR3 loop reads CASGLAKNIQYF. In DNA, the CDR3 is TGTGCCAGCGGGCTAGCCAAAAACATTCAGTACTTC.

The chain employs TRBV20-1 and TRBJ2-3; 9 positions agree with TRBD1. The V segment lost 0 bases and the J segment 0 bases; nucleotides outside the gene matches: 7. The germline CDR1 and CDR2 sequences are DFQATT and SNEGSKA (reference sequence). The length of the CDR3 is 17 residues. CDR3 in DNA: TGCAGTGCTAGAGACCGCCGACAGGGGGGTAGCACAGATACGCAGTATTTT. Its protein product is CSARDRRQGGSTDTQYF.

CDR3 sequence reads: CATSREGAGELFF. The CDR3 DNA reads as TGTGCCACCAGCAGAGAAGGTGCCGGGGAGCTGTTTTTT. This rearrangement joins TRBV15 to TRBJ2-2; D not resolved. The CDR3 is 13 amino acids. Per germline, CDR1 LNHNV and CDR2 YYDKDF (reference sequence). The V end was cut by 0 bases, the J end by 6 bases, with 5 bases between.

The chain is built from TRBV3-1 and TRBJ2-1; 10 bases match TRBD1. The V gene's germline CDR1 is LGHDT and CDR2 YNNKEL (reference sequence). The CDR3 spans 12 residues. V dropped 1 base and J dropped 16; count of bases not matched to a gene: 4. Written as DNA, the CDR3 is TGTGCCAGCAGCCAAGGACAGGGGGCGGAATTCTTC. It is translated as CASSQGQGAEFF.

The genes are TRBV15 and TRBJ2-2; 7 nucleotides match TRBD1. Germline V gene data show CDR1 as LNHNV and CDR2 as YYDKDF (reference sequence). This CDR3 has 15 amino acids. V was pared by 1 base and J by 3 bases, with 2 bases of the junction left unmatched. Here the CDR3 DNA reads TGTGCCACCAGCAGAGGAGGGGGCGACACCGGGGAGCTGTTTTTT. Residues: CATSRGGGDTGELFF.

This chain connects TRBV29-1 to TRBJ1-5; a possible D gene is TRBD1 (5 bases). Trimming cost V 0 bases and J 7 bases, with 10 bases left between them. The CDR3 extends over 13 amino acids. Per germline, CDR1 SQVTM and CDR2 ANQGSEA. The CDR3 reads CSVEEAQGQPQHF. The CDR3 DNA reads TGCAGCGTTGAAGAAGCGCAGGGACAGCCCCAGCATTTT. Combining the CDR3 with reference TRBV29-1 and TRBJ1-5 gives the whole variable domain SAVISQKPSRDICQRGTSLTIQCQVDSQVTMMFWYRQQPGQSLTLIATANQGSEATYESGFVIDKFPISRPNLTFSTLTVSNMSPEDSSIYLCSVEEAQGQPQHFGDGTRLSIL.

This rearrangement joins TRBV15 to TRBJ1-2; unclear D gene. Germline V gene sequence: CDR1 LNHNV, CDR2 YYDKDF (reference sequence). CDR3 length: 12 amino acids. V was cut by 0 bases and J by 5 bases, with 4 bases left in between. Here the CDR3 DNA reads TGTGCCACCAGCAGAGATAGGTATGGCTACACCTTC. Translating gives CATSRDRYGYTF. The whole variable domain, filled in from reference TRBV15 and TRBJ1-2, reads DAMVIQNPRYQVTQFGKPVTLSCSQTLNHNVMYWYQQKSSQAPKLLFHYYDKDFNNEADTPDNFQSRRPNTSFCFLDIRSPGLGDTAMYLCATSRDRYGYTFGSGTRLTVV.

This rearrangement joins TRBV9 to TRBJ1-6; TRBD1 matches at 7 bases. The germline V gene has CDR1 SGDLS and CDR2 YYNGEE. The CDR3 has 18 amino acids. Germline trimming cut 4 bases from V and 2 bases from J; bases unmatched to any gene: 12. The CDR3 nucleotides read TGTGCCAGCAGCCCAGACCTAGAGGGGGCGGCCTATAATTCACCCCTCCACTTT. Its translation is CASSPDLEGAAYNSPLHF.

This rearrangement joins TRBV15 to TRBJ2-7; possibly TRBD1 for D (5 bases). CDR1 and CDR2 from the germline V gene are LNHNV and YYDKDF (reference sequence). The CDR3 spans 16 residues. The ends were cut back, 1 base at V and 1 base at J, with 14 bases in the middle. This CDR3 is CATSRGRKTASYEQYV. Written as DNA, the CDR3 is TGTGCCACCAGCAGAGGACGAAAGACAGCTTCCTACGAGCAGTACGTC.

The rearrangement joins TRBV3-1 to TRBJ1-4; D remains unclear. CDR1 and CDR2 (germline): LGHDT, YNNKEL (reference sequence). This CDR3 spans 14 amino acids. V lost 3 bases and J 0 bases, leaving 5 bases between the germline ends. CDR3 in DNA: TGTGCCAGCAGCCACGGTACAACTAATGAAAAACTGTTTTTT. Residues: CASSHGTTNEKLFF.

This chain connects TRBV29-1 to TRBJ2-3; 7 bases agree with TRBD2. The germline gives CDR1 SQVTM, CDR2 ANQGSEA. The V segment lost 6 bases and the J segment 0 bases; nucleotides outside the gene matches: 12. This CDR3 region has 16 residues. CDR3 sequence: CSVGGSQRGSTDTQYF. Here the CDR3 DNA reads TGCAGCGTGGGGGGGAGTCAGCGGGGCAGCACAGATACGCAGTATTTT.

The chain employs TRBV6-5 and TRBJ1-5, with 8 bases matching TRBD1. Germline V gives CDR1 MNHEY, CDR2 SVGAGI. V gave up 4 bases and J gave up 2 bases; unmatched junction bases: 4. The CDR3 spans 15 residues. The CDR3 region has the DNA TGTGCCAGCAGTTCAGGACAGGGCGGCAATCAGCCCCAGCATTTT. Protein product: CASSSGQGGNQPQHF.

V and J are TRBV20-1 and TRBJ2-1; TRBD1 aligns across 10 bases. The CDR3 has 15 amino acids. The germline CDR1 and CDR2 sequences are DFQATT and SNEGSKA (reference sequence). The junction had 8 bases not matched to a gene; V was cut back by 4 bases and J by 5 bases. The DNA for the CDR3 is TGCAGTGCTACCCGACAGGGGGCATTTGACAATGAGCAGTTCTTC. Translation gives CSATRQGAFDNEQFF.

The chain recombines TRBV3-1 with TRBJ2-7, with TRBD2 matching 11 bases. Germline trimming cut 5 bases from V and 3 bases from J; bases unmatched to any gene: 6. The CDR3 is 15 residues long. The germline V gene encodes CDR1 LGHDT and CDR2 YNNKEL (reference sequence). The CDR3 spells CASSAGTSGFYEQYV. DNA for the CDR3: TGTGCCAGCAGCGCCGGGACTAGCGGATTCTACGAGCAGTACGTC.

This clonotype was seen once. This chain joins TRBV20-1 and TRBJ2-7; no definite D call. CDR1 is DFQATT, CDR2 SNEGSKA, per germline (reference sequence). Trimming cost V 5 bases and J 2 bases, with 10 bases left between them. The CDR3 has 12 amino acids. In DNA form, the CDR3 reads TGCAGTGCTCACGACGGGCCCTACGAGCAGTACTTC. Amino acid sequence: CSAHDGPYEQYF.

DNA for the CDR3: TGCAGTGCTACCCGGGACCCTTGGAATGAGCAGTTCTTC. Its protein is CSATRDPWNEQFF. The V call is TRBV20-1, the J call TRBJ2-1; either TRBD1 or TRBD2 may supply D (5 bases each). Germline CDR1 DFQATT, CDR2 SNEGSKA (reference sequence). The CDR3 contains 13 residues. Trimming pared 4 bases from V and 7 bases from J, leaving 14 bases between.

This clonotype was seen once. V is TRBV7-9 and J is TRBJ2-7; 7 bases map to TRBD1. The V and J ends lost 5 bases and 1 base, in that order; junction bases with no gene match: 2. The V gene's germline CDR1 is SEHNR and CDR2 FQNEAQ (reference sequence). This CDR3 is 13 amino acids long. The CDR3 region has the DNA TGTGCCAGCAGCAAGGACAGGTCCTACGAGCAGTACGTC. Protein product: CASSKDRSYEQYV.

This clonotype was recorded only once. This chain connects TRBV30 to TRBJ2-2; maybe TRBD2 (6 bases). The V end lost 8 bases, the J end lost 2 bases, and 12 bases lay between the germline ends. The germline V gene encodes CDR1 GTSNPN and CDR2 SVGIG (reference sequence). The CDR3 is made up of 13 amino acids. In DNA, the CDR3 is TGTGCCCTGGGGACTCCTAACACCGGGGAGCTGTTTTTT. Translated, it gives CALGTPNTGELFF.

This chain joins TRBV20-1 and TRBJ2-5; D perhaps matches TRBD1 (5 bases). CDR1 is DFQATT, CDR2 SNEGSKA, per germline (reference sequence). V was cut by 6 bases and J by 5 bases, with 16 bases left in between. This CDR3 has 13 amino acids. Here the CDR3 DNA reads TGCAGTGCGGACGGTGGGGCCGTGGAGACCCAGTACTTC. Translating gives CSADGGAVETQYF.

The chain has TRBV20-1 and TRBJ2-3; D might be TRBD2 (6 bases). The CDR3 has 12 residues. Germline loops: CDR1 DFQATT, CDR2 SNEGSKA (reference sequence). The V end was cut by 5 bases, the J end by 6 bases, with 12 bases between. The CDR3 nucleotides are TGCAGTGCTGGGGACTTGGGGGATACGCAGTATTTT. It codes for CSAGDLGDTQYF.

The rearrangement joins TRBV5-1 to TRBJ2-1; D remains ambiguous. The CDR3 runs 14 residues. CDR1 is SGHRS and CDR2 is YFSETQ in the germline V gene. The V end lost 0 bases, the J end lost 2 bases, and 6 bases lay between the germline ends. CDR3 amino acids: CASSLAQPYNEQFF. CDR3 in DNA: TGCGCCAGCAGCTTGGCACAACCCTACAATGAGCAGTTCTTC.

The chain employs TRBV2 and TRBJ1-6, with 7 bases matching TRBD1. V trimming: 5 bases; J trimming: 6 bases; junction bases outside the gene matches: 7. The germline V gene has CDR1 SNHLY and CDR2 FYNNEI. CDR3 length: 15 residues. The CDR3 sequence: CASSLAGTVNSPLHF. The DNA for the CDR3 is TGTGCCAGCAGTCTCGCAGGGACAGTTAATTCACCCCTCCACTTT.

The CDR3 nucleotides read TGTGCCAGCAGCCAAGATCCCGGAAGCACAGATACGCAGTATTTT. Its translation is CASSQDPGSTDTQYF. The V and J genes are TRBV3-1 and TRBJ2-3; the D is unclear. The V and J ends lost 0 bases and 0 bases respectively, with 7 bases between them. Germline V gene sequence: CDR1 LGHDT, CDR2 YNNKEL (reference sequence). This CDR3 spans 15 amino acids.

The chain links TRBV5-4 to TRBJ2-7; D is undetermined. This CDR3 region has 13 residues. Germline loops: CDR1 SGHNT, CDR2 YYREEE (reference sequence). V was clipped by 0 bases and J by 3 bases, with 7 bases between them. The CDR3: CASSLGAGYEQYF. Written as DNA, the CDR3 is TGTGCCAGCAGCTTGGGGGCCGGCTACGAGCAGTACTTC.

The chain has TRBV6-2 or TRBV6-3 and TRBJ1-2; the D gene is possibly TRBD1 (6 bases). Trimming stripped 2 bases from V and 9 bases from J, with 19 bases between. Per the germline V gene, CDR1 is MNHEY and CDR2 is SVGEGT. The CDR3 extends over 15 amino acids. The CDR3: CASSYDDRRMVRYTF. As DNA, the CDR3 is TGTGCCAGCAGTTACGATGACAGGAGGATGGTTCGCTACACCTTC.